This TCR beta chain emerged from a study of cytomegalovirus exposure and HLA in healthy donors. At the level of the study: Earlier sequencing of about 179 million T cells yielded 100 million to 120 million unique TCR beta sequences.

This clone was seen more than once but under ten times. The antigen is undetermined. Whole-study findings and limits: Cytomegalovirus status, reportedly, was diagnosed with high specificity and sensitivity by the classifier. Analysis was performed later, and it showed HLA-associated TCR beta chains to be more clonally expanded than equally common others.

Germline V gene lookup returns CDR1 SQVTM and CDR2 ANQGSEA. V was trimmed by 4 bases and J by 0 bases, leaving 7 bases between them. The length of the CDR3 is 13 residues. It was with 60 Vbeta and 13 Jbeta primers that the PCR ran. Repertoires were generated with immunoSEQ multiplex PCR, while TCRdb's copy carries only in-frame clones and drops some. This table holds 100,000 or so clones, 70% to 80% found once. Sequenced input: PBMCs. The source is a man aged 35-49 years in good health and CMV-seronegative. This chain uses TRBV29-1 with TRBJ2-1; no clear D gene. The CDR3 DNA follows: TGCAGCGTTGCGGCGGTCTCCTACAATGAGCAGTTCTTC. It codes for CSVAAVSYNEQFF.